The 4 T cell receptor beta chains in this list originate from one sample, sequenced in a study of T cell repertoires in cytomegalovirus infection. One entry per CDR3 protein results from TCRdb running MiXCR on the reads. In the table there are some 800,000 distinct CDR3 sequences, approximately 32% of which are singletons. These receptors have no identified antigens. The sample was cultured CD8+ T cells from PBMCs, taken from culture after CMV antigen stimulation. The receptors derive from a human donor in good health (CMV status not recorded). Some clones in this sample may be carry-over from other donors' samples.

This clonotype appeared many times. The V and J genes are TRBV3-1 and TRBJ2-1; 7 nucleotides agree with TRBD1. Germline CDR1 is LGHDT and CDR2 is YNNKEL (reference sequence). V lost 8 bases, J lost 2 bases, and 3 bases stayed unmatched. CDR3 size: 13 residues. The CDR3 DNA follows: TGTGCCAGCGGGGACAGTCCCTACAATGAGCAGTTCTTC. Translation gives CASGDSPYNEQFF.

This clonotype has just a few counts. This sequence joins TRBV27 and TRBJ2-1, with D perhaps matching TRBD1 or TRBD2 (6 bases each). This CDR3 has 15 residues. The germline V gene encodes CDR1 MNHEY and CDR2 SMNVEV (reference sequence). Trimming cost V 9 bases and J 0 bases, with 15 bases left between them. The CDR3 is CASGYGGRSYNEQFF. CDR3 sequence (DNA): TGTGCCAGTGGATACGGGGGCCGCTCCTACAATGAGCAGTTCTTC.

This clonotype came up many times. The rearrangement links TRBV7-8 to TRBJ2-2, with no clear D. Germline V lookup: CDR1 SGHVS, CDR2 FQNEAQ. V lost 5 bases, J lost 1 base, and 11 bases lay in between. The CDR3 runs to 15 residues. The CDR3 reads CASSGLVGNTGELFF. The DNA for the CDR3 is TGTGCCAGCAGCGGTTTGGTGGGGAACACCGGGGAGCTGTTTTTT.

This clonotype has at least ten counts. This chain joins TRBV7-2 and TRBJ2-1, with TRBD2 matching over 14 bases. This CDR3 is built from 17 residues. Per germline, CDR1 SGHTA and CDR2 FQGNSA. V lost 3 bases and J lost 4; bases outside the gene matches: 5. The CDR3 nucleotides read TGTGCCAGCAGCTTCGGGACTAGCGGGGGTGGATACAATGAGCAGTTCTTC. It is translated as CASSFGTSGGGYNEQFF.